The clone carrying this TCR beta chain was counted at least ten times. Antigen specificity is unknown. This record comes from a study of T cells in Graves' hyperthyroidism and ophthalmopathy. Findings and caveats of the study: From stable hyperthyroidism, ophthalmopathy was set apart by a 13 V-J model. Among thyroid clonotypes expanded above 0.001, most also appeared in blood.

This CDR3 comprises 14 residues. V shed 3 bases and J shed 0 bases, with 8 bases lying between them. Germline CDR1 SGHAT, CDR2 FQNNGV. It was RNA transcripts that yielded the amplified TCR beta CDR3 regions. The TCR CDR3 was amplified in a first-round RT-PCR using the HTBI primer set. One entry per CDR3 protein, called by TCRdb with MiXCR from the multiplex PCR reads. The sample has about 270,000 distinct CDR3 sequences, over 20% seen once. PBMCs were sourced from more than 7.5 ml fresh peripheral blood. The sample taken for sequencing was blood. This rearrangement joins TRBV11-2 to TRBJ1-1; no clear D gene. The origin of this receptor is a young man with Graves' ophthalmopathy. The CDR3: CASSFGNLNTEAFF. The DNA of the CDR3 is TGTGCCAGCAGCTTTGGTAACCTGAACACTGAAGCTTTCTTT.